This entry lists 19 T cell receptor beta chains sequenced from one sample in a study of blood T cell repertoires in COVID-19 (TCRdb year 2020). Receptors were amplified or captured by the immunoSEQ multiplex PCR assay. In TCRdb, the immuneACCESS table is reduced to in-frame sequences with V and J assigned. These tables do not hold every clone; where another copy was compared, an unresolved V gene accounts for under half, and the others remain unexplained. The sample contains 200,000 to 300,000 clones, about four fifths of them found a single time. The ten largest clonotypes hold 1.5% of the sample. The material sequenced was peripheral blood. These receptors all stem from a woman aged 40 to 50 who had recovered from COVID-19.

The chain employs TRBV12-3 or TRBV12-4 and TRBJ2-5, with a tentative D call TRBD2 (7 bases). This CDR3 spans 13 amino acids. V dropped 6 bases and J dropped 4 bases, with 12 bases sitting between them. DNA of the CDR3: TGTGCCAGCAGCAGAGGGGGGGCAGAGACCCAGTACTTC. Translation: CASSRGGAETQYF.

This sequence joins TRBV10-3 and TRBJ2-7, with TRBD1 matching 11 bases. The V segment lost 4 bases and the J segment 4 bases; nucleotides outside the gene matches: 6. The CDR3 is 15 amino acids. Per germline, CDR1 ENHRY and CDR2 SYGVKD. The DNA for the CDR3 is TGTGCCATCAGTGGGGACAGGGGGACCCCATACGAGCAGTACTTC. Translating it yields CAISGDRGTPYEQYF.

The rearrangement joins TRBV3-1 (or the pseudogene TRBV3-2) to TRBJ1-4, with TRBD1 matching over 11 bases. The junction had 7 bases not matched to a gene; V was cut back by 2 bases and J by 11 bases. The CDR3 covers 15 residues. Per germline, CDR1 LGHDT and CDR2 YNNKEL (reference sequence). The CDR3 bases are TGTGCCAGCAGCCAATTCCGGACAGGGGGCGGGAAACTGTTTTTT. Its translation is CASSQFRTGGGKLFF.

The CDR3 here is CASSKGDSYEQYF. The CDR3 DNA reads TGTGCCAGTAGTAAAGGGGATTCTTACGAGCAGTACTTC. The J gene is TRBJ2-7, the V gene TRBV19; D may be TRBD1 (5 bases). The ends were cut back, 4 bases at V and 4 bases at J, with 11 bases in the middle. CDR1 LNHDA and CDR2 SQIVND come from the germline V gene (reference sequence). This CDR3 has 13 residues. Using reference TRBV19 and TRBJ2-7 for the parts outside the CDR3, the full variable domain is DGGITQSPKYLFRKEGQNVTLSCEQNLNHDAMYWYRQDPGQGLRLIYYSQIVNDFQKGDIAEGYSVSREKKESFPLTVTSAQKNPTAFYLCASSKGDSYEQYFGPGTRLTVT.

The chain recombines TRBV24-1 with TRBJ2-7; 9 positions agree with TRBD1. The V and J ends lost 4 bases and 0 bases, in that order; junction bases with no gene match: 3. The length of the CDR3 is 15 residues. Germline lookup yields CDR1 KGHDR and CDR2 SFDVKD. Here the CDR3 DNA reads TGTGCCACCAGTGACGGGACAGGGATCTCCTACGAGCAGTACTTC. This encodes CATSDGTGISYEQYF.

The J gene is TRBJ1-1, the V gene TRBV5-5; the D gene is possibly TRBD1 (6 bases). Germline V gives CDR1 SGHKS, CDR2 YYEKEE (reference sequence). The CDR3 covers 13 residues. V was clipped by 4 bases and J by 3 bases, with 10 bases between them. CDR3 sequence: CASSLDSHTEAFF. The DNA of the CDR3 is TGTGCCAGCAGCCTGGACAGCCACACTGAAGCTTTCTTT.

This chain connects TRBV7-9 to TRBJ1-2; possibly TRBD1 for D (5 bases). The CDR3 has 15 amino acids. Per the germline V gene, CDR1 is SEHNR and CDR2 is FQNEAQ (reference sequence). V was shortened by 5 bases and J by 4 bases, with 17 bases between the two germline ends. For the CDR3, the DNA is TGTGCCAGCAGCAGCGGGGACCGGAGGGCCTATGGCTACACCTTC. This codes for CASSSGDRRAYGYTF. The full variable domain, in which reference TRBV7-9 and TRBJ1-2 provide the parts outside the CDR3, is DTGVSQNPRHKITKRGQNVTFRCDPISEHNRLYWYRQTLGQGPEFLTYFQNEAQLEKSRLLSDRFSAERPKGSFSTLEIQRTEQGDSAMYLCASSSGDRRAYGYTFGSGTRLTVV.

For this clone: Different DNA sequences within this sample yield the same CDR3. J is TRBJ1-1 and V is TRBV4-1, with D perhaps matching TRBD1 (5 bases). Germline V CDR1 and CDR2: MGHRA, YSYEKL. Trimming removed 1 base at V and 4 bases at J, with 7 bases between. The CDR3 covers 13 residues. The CDR3 DNA reads TGCGCCAGCAGCCAAGTTAGGGGCACTGAAGCTTTCTTT. Its protein product is CASSQVRGTEAFF.

The chain recombines TRBV11-2 with TRBJ2-5; no clear D. Germline V lookup: CDR1 SGHAT, CDR2 FQNNGV. V gave up 1 base and J gave up 5 bases, with 11 bases separating them. This CDR3 region has 14 residues. In DNA, the CDR3 is TGTGCCAGCAGCTTAGGAGGTGCAAGGGAGACCCAGTACTTC. Its protein is CASSLGGARETQYF. Using reference TRBV11-2 and TRBJ2-5 for the parts outside the CDR3, the full variable domain is EAGVAQSPRYKIIEKRQSVAFWCNPISGHATLYWYQQILGQGPKLLIQFQNNGVVDDSQLPKDRFSAERLKGVDSTLKIQPAKLEDSAVYLCASSLGGARETQYFGPGTRLLVL.

The chain joins TRBV5-4 to TRBJ2-3; no clear D gene. Trimming pared 2 bases from V and 2 bases from J, leaving 9 bases between. The CDR3 loop spans 14 amino acids. Per the germline V gene, CDR1 is SGHNT and CDR2 is YYREEE (reference sequence). The DNA of the CDR3 is TGTGCCAGCAGCTTTCGGTCCTTCACAGATACGCAGTATTTT. This codes for CASSFRSFTDTQYF.

This chain links TRBV27 with TRBJ1-1; D not certain. The length of the CDR3 is 13 residues. V was pared by 2 bases and J by 0 bases, with 4 bases between. The germline V gene has CDR1 MNHEY and CDR2 SMNVEV (reference sequence). CDR3 sequence (DNA): TGTGCCAGCAGTTTAACACTGAACACTGAAGCTTTCTTT. Translating it yields CASSLTLNTEAFF.

The rearrangement uses TRBV30 and TRBJ1-5; 7 bases are a match to TRBD1. The CDR3 covers 15 residues. Trimming took 5 bases from V and 1 from J; bases not matched to a gene: 8. The germline CDR1 and CDR2 sequences are GTSNPN and SVGIG (reference sequence). In nucleotides, the CDR3 is TGTGCCTGGGGGAGGGGGCAATGGAGCAATCAGCCCCAGCATTTT. This translates into CAWGRGQWSNQPQHF.

The chain links TRBV19 to TRBJ1-1; D is perhaps TRBD1 (6 bases). From germline, CDR1 is LNHDA and CDR2 SQIVND (reference sequence). V was shortened by 5 bases and J by 7 bases, with 17 bases between the two germline ends. The CDR3 extends over 14 amino acids. The DNA for the CDR3 is TGTGCCAGTAGTCTCCAACTTAACAGGGATGAAGCTTTCTTT. Amino acids: CASSLQLNRDEAFF.

The genes are TRBV16 and TRBJ2-7; D might be TRBD2 (7 bases). The germline gives CDR1 KGHSY, CDR2 FQNENV. V was cut by 2 bases and J by 5 bases, with 13 bases left in between. The CDR3 totals 14 residues. The CDR3: CASSQRGARNEQYF. CDR3 nucleotides: TGTGCCAGCAGCCAACGGGGGGCGAGGAACGAGCAGTACTTC.

The J gene is TRBJ2-5, the V gene TRBV7-2, with D possibly matching TRBD1 (6 bases). Trimming removed 2 bases from V and 5 bases from J, with 12 bases in between. Germline V gene data show CDR1 as SGHTA and CDR2 as FQGNSA. The CDR3 consists of 14 residues. The CDR3 nucleotides are TGTGCCAGCAGCTTAACAGGGAGTTCGGAGACCCAGTACTTC. It codes for CASSLTGSSETQYF. Filled out from reference TRBV7-2 and TRBJ2-5, the complete variable domain reads GAGVSQSPSNKVTEKGKDVELRCDPISGHTALYWYRQSLGQGLEFLIYFQGNSAPDKSGLPSDRFSAERTGGSVSTLTIQRTQQEDSAVYLCASSLTGSSETQYFGPGTRLLVL.

V and J are TRBV4-1 and TRBJ1-1; perhaps TRBD1 as D (5 bases). The CDR3 has 14 residues. V lost 3 bases to trimming and J lost 0 bases, with 8 bases between them. In germline, CDR1 is MGHRA, CDR2 YSYEKL. As DNA, the CDR3 is TGCGCCAGCAGCCAGCCGACAGTGAACACTGAAGCTTTCTTT. Protein: CASSQPTVNTEAFF.

This chain connects TRBV5-1 to TRBJ2-7; D gene ambiguous. CDR3 size: 15 residues. CDR1 is SGHRS and CDR2 is YFSETQ in the germline V gene. The germline V and J ends were trimmed by 0 bases and 5 bases, with 15 bases remaining between them. The chain's CDR3 is CASSLETRHYDEQYF. The DNA of the CDR3 is TGCGCCAGCAGCTTGGAGACGCGCCACTACGACGAGCAGTACTTC.

This sequence joins TRBV5-1 and TRBJ1-1; unclear D gene. The CDR3 is made up of 15 amino acids. Germline loops: CDR1 SGHRS, CDR2 YFSETQ. V lost 0 bases, J lost 5 bases, and 14 bases lay in between. The CDR3 DNA reads as TGCGCCAGCAGCTTGGGGGGAGGTGAGATGACTGAAGCTTTCTTT. Its translation: CASSLGGGEMTEAFF.

The rearrangement links TRBV2 to TRBJ2-7; 10 nucleotides agree with TRBD1. The CDR3 extends over 14 amino acids. Germline CDR1 is SNHLY and CDR2 is FYNNEI. The junction had 14 bases not matched to a gene; V was cut back by 9 bases and J by 9 bases. CDR3 amino acids: CARGGQGKISGQYF. CDR3 bases: TGTGCCAGGGGGGGACAGGGGAAAATCTCGGGGCAGTACTTC.